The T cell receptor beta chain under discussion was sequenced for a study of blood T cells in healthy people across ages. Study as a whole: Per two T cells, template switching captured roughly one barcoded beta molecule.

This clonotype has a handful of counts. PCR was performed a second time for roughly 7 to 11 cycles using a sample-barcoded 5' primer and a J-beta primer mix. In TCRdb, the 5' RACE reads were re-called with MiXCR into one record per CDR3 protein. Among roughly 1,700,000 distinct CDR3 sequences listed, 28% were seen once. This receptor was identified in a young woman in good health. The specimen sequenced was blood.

CDR3 residues: CASRPRGGAPLHF. In DNA form, the CDR3 reads TGTGCCAGCAGACCCCGGGGCGGTGCACCCCTCCACTTT. The chain combines TRBV6-5 with TRBJ1-6, with D tentatively TRBD1 (5 bases). Trimming took off 6 bases at V and 11 bases at J, with 14 bases between the two ends. The CDR3 runs to 13 residues. Germline V CDR1 and CDR2: MNHEY, SVGAGI.